Following are 17 T cell receptor beta chains from one sample sequenced in a study of blood T cell repertoires in COVID-19. The assay was immunoSEQ multiplex PCR, and TCRdb's table has in-frame clones only and misses some. The top ten hold around 24% of the sample, which has 35,000 to 50,000 clones, approximately 80% seen once. Sample: peripheral blood. The origin of the receptors is a human donor with acute or convalescent COVID-19. The donor label of this sample is uncertain.

The chain employs TRBV7-9 and TRBJ1-1, with TRBD1 matching over 7 bases. J was trimmed by 4 bases and V by 8 bases; bases with no gene match: 10. CDR1 and CDR2 from the germline V gene are SEHNR and FQNEAQ (reference sequence). The CDR3 covers 14 residues. This CDR3 reads CASHRGGTGTEAFF. The CDR3 nucleotides are TGTGCCAGCCACAGGGGCGGTACTGGCACTGAAGCTTTCTTT.

Here the CDR3 reads CASSLAGALQETQYF. The DNA for the CDR3 is TGTGCCAGCAGTTTAGCGGGAGCTCTCCAAGAGACCCAGTACTTC. The V gene is TRBV6-2 or TRBV6-3, the J gene TRBJ2-5, with 9 bases fitting TRBD2. Germline CDR1 reads MNHEY; CDR2 reads SVGEGT. Losses at the gene ends were 4 bases for V and 1 base for J; bases not matched to a gene: 4. The CDR3 extends over 15 amino acids.

The V call is TRBV2, the J call TRBJ1-5; 11 bases fit TRBD1. The CDR3 has 15 amino acids. J gave up 4 bases and V 8 bases, and 7 bases lay outside the gene matches. Germline CDR1 and CDR2: SNHLY and FYNNEI. The CDR3 DNA reads as TGTGCCAGCGCTTGGGGGACAGGGGGTAATCAGCCCCAGCATTTT. It translates to CASAWGTGGNQPQHF.

The chain recombines TRBV5-1 with TRBJ2-3; D is undetermined. Germline V gene lookup returns CDR1 SGHRS and CDR2 YFSETQ. The CDR3 loop spans 14 amino acids. V was shortened by 2 bases and J by 2 bases, with 9 bases between the two germline ends. CDR3 amino acids: CASSFSGATDTQYF. The DNA of the CDR3 is TGCGCCAGCAGCTTTTCAGGCGCCACAGATACGCAGTATTTT.

The chain has TRBV27 and TRBJ2-5; D perhaps matches TRBD1 (5 bases). CDR3 length: 14 residues. The germline gives CDR1 MNHEY, CDR2 SMNVEV (reference sequence). Trimming removed 2 bases from V and 5 bases from J, with 12 bases in between. CDR3 residues: CASSLTGRAETQYF. The CDR3 region has the DNA TGTGCCAGCAGTTTAACCGGCAGGGCGGAGACCCAGTACTTC.

The V call is TRBV24-1, the J call TRBJ2-1; TRBD1 agrees at 9 bases. V trimming: 2 bases; J trimming: 4 bases; junction bases outside the gene matches: 5. This CDR3 comprises 16 residues. Germline CDR1 and CDR2: KGHDR and SFDVKD. The DNA for the CDR3 is TGTGCCACCAGTGATTCGGGACAGGGTGGGTACAATGAGCAGTTCTTC. Its protein is CATSDSGQGGYNEQFF.

J is TRBJ2-7 and V is TRBV9, with D possibly being TRBD1 (6 bases). The CDR3 has 14 residues. Germline V lookup: CDR1 SGDLS, CDR2 YYNGEE. Trimming shortened V by 4 bases and J by 2 bases, and 13 bases separated the two germline ends. The CDR3 region is CASSKGTGTYEQYF. As DNA, the CDR3 is TGTGCCAGCAGCAAGGGTACAGGGACCTACGAGCAGTACTTC.

In this sample, this clone turned up a few times. This sequence joins TRBV6-1 and TRBJ2-6; TRBD1 matches 8 bases. J lost 4 bases, V lost 3 bases, and 8 bases had no gene match. CDR1 and CDR2 from the germline V gene are MNHNS and SASEGT. This CDR3 region has 17 residues. DNA of the CDR3: TGTGCCAGCAGTGACACCAGGGGGCTAAAAGGGGCCAACGTCCTGACTTTC. It yields the protein CASSDTRGLKGANVLTF.

The CDR3 reads CASSLGAGVTDTQYF. CDR3 nucleotides: TGTGCCAGCAGCTTAGGGGCGGGGGTCACAGATACGCAGTATTTT. The chain is built from TRBV7-6 and TRBJ2-3; 7 nucleotides match TRBD2. This CDR3 is built from 15 residues. V dropped 1 base and J dropped 2; count of bases not matched to a gene: 3. Germline CDR1 reads SGHVS; CDR2 reads FNYEAQ.

The rearrangement uses TRBV6-2 or TRBV6-3 and TRBJ2-7, with 12 bases identical to TRBD2. The CDR3 contains 18 residues. V dropped 0 bases and J dropped 2; count of bases not matched to a gene: 8. CDR1 is MNHEY, CDR2 SVGEGT, per germline. CDR3 bases: TGTGCCAGCAGTTACTCGAACCAACTAGCGGGAGGCACCTACGAGCAGTACTTC. This sequence encodes CASSYSNQLAGGTYEQYF.

This rearrangement joins TRBV5-4 to TRBJ1-3; D is ambiguous. Germline CDR1 SGHNT, CDR2 YYREEE (reference sequence). Trimming stripped 4 bases from V and 8 bases from J, with 16 bases between. This CDR3 has 14 amino acids. This CDR3 is CASSLPGNRDTIYF. The CDR3 DNA reads TGTGCCAGCAGCCTCCCGGGGAACCGGGACACCATATATTTT.

The V and J genes are TRBV5-4 and TRBJ1-4, with TRBD1 identical over 7 bases. Germline CDR1 is SGHNT and CDR2 is YYREEE (reference sequence). With V trimmed by 3 bases and J by 7 bases, 9 bases remained unmatched. CDR3 length: 15 amino acids. This CDR3 reads CASSSYRQGSEKLFF. The DNA for the CDR3 is TGTGCCAGCAGCTCTTATCGACAGGGAAGTGAAAAACTGTTTTTT. The full variable domain, with the rest looked up from reference TRBV5-4 and TRBJ1-4, is ETGVTQSPTHLIKTRGQQVTLRCSSQSGHNTVSWYQQALGQGPQFIFQYYREEENGRGNFPPRFSGLQFPNYSSELNVNALELDDSALYLCASSSYRQGSEKLFFGSGTQLSVL.

The chain has TRBV7-2 and TRBJ2-2, with TRBD1 as a possible D gene (5 bases). The CDR3 is made up of 15 amino acids. The ends were cut back, 6 bases at V and 0 bases at J, with 11 bases in the middle. Germline V gene sequence: CDR1 SGHTA, CDR2 FQGNSA. The CDR3 protein is CASRTDISNTGELFF. The CDR3 bases are TGTGCCAGCAGGACGGACATTTCGAACACCGGGGAGCTGTTTTTT. Complete variable domain (other parts from reference TRBV7-2 and TRBJ2-2): GAGVSQSPSNKVTEKGKDVELRCDPISGHTALYWYRQSLGQGLEFLIYFQGNSAPDKSGLPSDRFSAERTGGSVSTLTIQRTQQEDSAVYLCASRTDISNTGELFFGEGSRLTVL.

This sequence joins TRBV4-1 and TRBJ2-1; TRBD2 agrees at 13 bases. Germline V CDR1 and CDR2: MGHRA, YSYEKL. This CDR3 spans 17 amino acids. Unmatched junction bases numbered 6, after V lost 0 bases and J lost 7 bases. The CDR3 sequence: CASSQDLTSGRANEQFF. The CDR3 DNA follows: TGCGCCAGCAGCCAAGATCTTACTAGCGGGAGGGCTAATGAGCAGTTCTTC.

The gene calls are TRBV4-1 and TRBJ2-1, with 8 bases that match TRBD1. V trimming: 0 bases; J trimming: 8 bases; junction bases outside the gene matches: 12. Germline assignment: CDR1 MGHRA and CDR2 YSYEKL. The CDR3 runs 17 residues. The chain's CDR3 is CASSQDYSRGQGYEQFF. CDR3 in DNA: TGCGCCAGCAGCCAAGATTATTCACGAGGACAGGGTTATGAGCAGTTCTTC.

The V call is TRBV10-3, the J call TRBJ1-3; 7 bases agree with TRBD1. The CDR3 has 19 residues. J lost 0 bases, V lost 4 bases, and 15 bases had no gene match. The germline V gene has CDR1 ENHRY and CDR2 SYGVKD. CDR3 amino acids: CAISAAHAAGGNSGNTIYF. CDR3 sequence (DNA): TGTGCCATCAGTGCGGCCCACGCGGCAGGGGGAAACTCTGGAAACACCATATATTTT.

The rearrangement joins TRBV15 to TRBJ1-4; a weak D match, TRBD1 (5 bases). Germline V gene data show CDR1 as LNHNV and CDR2 as YYDKDF (reference sequence). CDR3 length: 14 residues. Trimming left V 8 bases short and J 3 bases short, with 13 bases between. In DNA form, the CDR3 reads TGTGCCACCGGGGCACCGCTTTCTAATGAAAAACTGTTTTTT. It specifies CATGAPLSNEKLFF.